The T cell receptor beta chain described here comes from a study of blood T cell repertoires in COVID-19 (dated by TCRdb to 2019 to 2021). In the study overall: Collaborator samples came from the United States, Italy and Spain and covered acute and convalescent phases of COVID-19. The material from the prospective study consisted of cDNA or gDNA derived from T cells, B-cell-depleted T cells, or PBMCs. Deeply sampled blood TCRbeta repertoires from subjects exposed to, actively infected with, or recovered from COVID-19 were included in the dataset. The repertoires were released in a freely available public database intended as a resource for research on the immune response to SARS-CoV-2. Samples came from the ongoing ImmuneRACE study (first 160 participants) plus 1,254 subjects from 6 global collaborators. Nearly every sample came with metadata listing a de-identified subject ID, COVID-19 status, age in years and sex. Where available, HLA class I and class II types were taken from metadata supplied by the sample provider and were not determined by assay-based typing.

Reading the germline V gene gives CDR1 SGHVS and CDR2 FNYEAQ. From the cysteine up to the phenylalanine, the CDR3 has a length of 14 residues. Just CDR3 DNA is preserved here, 42 bases in frame from base 1. V was cut back by 3 bases and J by 4 bases, leaving a gap of 13 bases between them. Whole blood was collected in K2EDTA tubes by collaborating institutions according to the institutions' own protocols. For TCRbeta analysis, collaborators shipped samples as frozen whole blood, isolated PBMCs, or DNA extracted from either of those sample types. A word on this clone: Its antigen target is currently unknown. Base-call qualities are not available, and no considerably larger clone is one nucleotide away.

The immunoSEQ Assay, a bias-controlled multiplex PCR, was used to amplify TCRbeta CDR3 regions from genomic DNA. In the authors' own workflow: Nucleated cell counts per sample were estimated from amplification of reference gene primers within the assay. Sequence reads were collapsed and filtered to measure the absolute abundance of every unique TCRbeta CDR3 rearrangement. For each sample, productive Simpson clonality was calculated as the square root of Simpson's diversity index over productive rearrangements. The table was pulled from immuneACCESS by TCRdb, which kept in-frame rearrangements only. Such tables lose some clones; where checked, under half of the loss comes from unresolved V genes, and the rest has no known cause. The V and J calls and clone size come from that table; D and trimming were worked out from the DNA. This sample holds 150,000 or so clones; roughly 93% were observed only once. Over 3.5% of the sample is taken by the ten largest.

Study-wide findings and limitations: The quantity of clinical and demographic metadata differed by source and by participant and was supplied without curation.

The receptor chain draws on TRBV7-6 and TRBJ2-7; 6 matching bases give a weak D call of TRBD1. This sequence was found in a woman aged 45-65 years with acute or convalescent COVID-19. Sequencing input: peripheral blood. The nucleotides are TGTGCCAGCAGCTTGTACCCCGGACAGTACGAGCAGTACTTC. Its amino acids are CASSLYPGQYEQYF. Joined to the reference TRBV7-6 and TRBJ2-7 proteins, this CDR3 gives the full variable domain: GAGVSQSPRYKVTKRGQDVALRCDPISGHVSLYWYRQALGQGPEFLTYFNYEAQQDKSGLPNDRFSAERPEGSISTLTIQRTEQRDSAMYRCASSLYPGQYEQYFGPGTRLTVT.